Each of the 21 T cell receptor beta chains below was sequenced from the same sample in a study of blood T cell repertoires in COVID-19. The data were produced by immunoSEQ multiplex PCR, yet TCRdb's version contains in-frame clones alone and is incomplete. This table has 40,000 to 55,000 clones, approximately 82% appearing once. Material for sequencing was peripheral blood. The source of these receptors is a woman between 65 and 79 years old with acute or convalescent COVID-19.

This clone was recorded only once. V gene TRBV5-4 combines with J gene TRBJ2-5, with a tentative D call TRBD1 (6 bases). The germline CDR1 and CDR2 sequences are SGHNT and YYREEE (reference sequence). With 1 base removed from V and 2 bases from J, the gap between germline ends came to 9 bases. This CDR3 is 14 amino acids long. The CDR3 DNA reads as TGTGCCAGCAGCTTGACAGGGATGCAAGAGACCCAGTACTTC. It is translated as CASSLTGMQETQYF.

The J gene is TRBJ1-4, the V gene TRBV7-9; possibly TRBD1 for D (6 bases). The CDR3 loop spans 17 amino acids. CDR1 and CDR2 from the germline V gene are SEHNR and FQNEAQ (reference sequence). Trimming removed 0 bases at V and 0 bases at J, with 11 bases between. Here the CDR3 DNA reads TGTGCCAGCAGCTTAGCAACAGGGAGGGCAACTAATGAAAAACTGTTTTTT. It encodes CASSLATGRATNEKLFF.

The V and J genes are TRBV6-2 or TRBV6-3 and TRBJ2-5; possibly TRBD1 for D (5 bases). Deletions cut 2 bases from V and 4 bases from J, with 14 bases between. The CDR3 runs to 15 residues. Germline V gene data show CDR1 as MNHEY and CDR2 as SVGEGT. The chain's CDR3 is CASSYPSFTGETQYF. The CDR3 DNA reads as TGTGCCAGCAGTTACCCCTCCTTCACAGGAGAGACCCAGTACTTC.

The DNA of the CDR3 is TGCGCCAGCAGCTACGGACAGGGGAATTCACCCCTCCACTTT. Protein sequence: CASSYGQGNSPLHF. This chain connects TRBV5-1 to TRBJ1-6; the match to TRBD1 covers 9 bases. V dropped 3 bases and J dropped 7; count of bases not matched to a gene: 2. From germline, CDR1 is SGHRS and CDR2 YFSETQ. This CDR3 is built from 14 residues.

This sequence joins TRBV7-9 and TRBJ2-3; D ambiguous. CDR1 and CDR2 from the germline V gene are SEHNR and FQNEAQ (reference sequence). V lost 2 bases, J lost 4 bases, and 4 bases lay in between. CDR3 length: 12 residues. The CDR3 reads CASSLKPDTQYF. The CDR3 coding sequence is TGTGCCAGCAGCTTAAAGCCAGATACGCAGTATTTT.

This chain uses TRBV4-1 with TRBJ1-4; D call uncertain. This CDR3 is built from 16 residues. The V gene's germline CDR1 is MGHRA and CDR2 YSYEKL. V was clipped by 5 bases and J by 3 bases, with 16 bases between them. The CDR3 loop reads CASSSGREEANEKLFF. The CDR3 DNA reads as TGCGCCAGCAGCTCCGGACGGGAAGAAGCTAATGAAAAACTGTTTTTT.

This chain links TRBV4-2 with TRBJ1-2, with TRBD1 identical over 10 bases. From germline, CDR1 is LGHNA and CDR2 YNFKEQ. There are 17 residues in the CDR3. Trimming removed 0 bases from V and 4 bases from J; junction bases left unmatched: 8. The CDR3 region is CASSQDPERTGGYGYTF. The CDR3 nucleotides read TGTGCCAGCAGCCAAGACCCCGAAAGGACAGGGGGCTATGGCTACACCTTC.

The chain combines TRBV19 with TRBJ2-1; weak D call: TRBD1 (5 bases). The CDR3 length is 15 residues. From germline, CDR1 is LNHDA and CDR2 SQIVND (reference sequence). The V end was cut by 7 bases, the J end by 5 bases, with 18 bases between. The CDR3 spells CASKWTSKTHNEQFF. CDR3 DNA sequence: TGTGCCAGTAAATGGACATCGAAGACACACAATGAGCAGTTCTTC.

This clone was seen a few times. This rearrangement joins TRBV5-6 to TRBJ1-2; TRBD1 agrees at 9 bases. The germline V gene encodes CDR1 SGHDT and CDR2 YYEEEE. The V segment lost 0 bases and the J segment 8 bases; nucleotides outside the gene matches: 17. The length of the CDR3 is 18 residues. DNA for the CDR3: TGTGCCAGCAGCTTGGTTAATTCACGGGACAGGGTTCTCGGCGGCTACACCTTC. This sequence encodes CASSLVNSRDRVLGGYTF. The complete variable domain, with remaining parts taken from reference TRBV5-6 and TRBJ1-2, reads DAGVTQSPTHLIKTRGQQVTLRCSPKSGHDTVSWYQQALGQGPQFIFQYYEEEERQRGNFPDRFSGHQFPNYSSELNVNALLLGDSALYLCASSLVNSRDRVLGGYTFGSGTRLTVV.

The V and J genes are TRBV7-2 and TRBJ1-1; 7 nucleotides line up with TRBD1. Germline CDR1 reads SGHTA; CDR2 reads FQGNSA. The J segment lost 7 bases and the V segment lost 0 bases, leaving 2 bases of the junction unmatched. There are 13 residues in the CDR3. CDR3 nucleotide sequence: TGTGCCAGCAGCTTAGCGTGGACAGGTGAAGCTTTCTTT. Its translation: CASSLAWTGEAFF.

The J gene is TRBJ2-7, the V gene TRBV6-5; 7 bases agree with TRBD1. CDR1 MNHEY and CDR2 SVGAGI come from the germline V gene. J gave up 2 bases and V 7 bases, and 11 bases lay outside the gene matches. The length of the CDR3 is 15 residues. As DNA, the CDR3 is TGTGCCAGCAAGGATCAGCAGGGGGTGGCCTACGAGCAGTACTTC. This sequence encodes CASKDQQGVAYEQYF.

This chain uses TRBV6-5 with TRBJ2-2; TRBD2 matches 14 bases. This CDR3 is built from 15 residues. Germline V lookup: CDR1 MNHEY, CDR2 SVGAGI. The V and J ends lost 10 bases and 5 bases, in that order; junction bases with no gene match: 6. CDR3 in amino acids: CATGTSGRGTGELFF. The CDR3 DNA reads TGTGCCACCGGGACTAGCGGGAGAGGGACCGGGGAGCTGTTTTTT.

The chain combines TRBV6-1 with TRBJ2-2; D is possibly TRBD2 (5 bases). Germline values: CDR1 MNHNS, CDR2 SASEGT. The CDR3 extends over 14 amino acids. V lost 2 bases to trimming and J lost 6 bases, with 10 bases between them. Here the CDR3 reads CASSELWGAGELFF. The DNA of the CDR3 is TGTGCCAGCAGTGAACTTTGGGGAGCCGGGGAGCTGTTTTTT.

The chain recombines TRBV25-1 with TRBJ1-6; D perhaps matches TRBD1 (6 bases). Germline V CDR1 and CDR2: MGHDK, SYGVNS. The CDR3 extends over 15 amino acids. V was shortened by 9 bases and J by 4 bases, with 16 bases between the two germline ends. The CDR3 spells CASRNTGSYNSPLHF. The CDR3 DNA reads TGTGCCAGTCGTAACACAGGGTCGTATAATTCACCCCTCCACTTT.

The chain combines TRBV5-1 with TRBJ2-2, with D tentatively TRBD1 (6 bases). In germline, CDR1 is SGHRS, CDR2 YFSETQ. V lost 1 base to trimming and J lost 4 bases, with 14 bases between them. This CDR3 region has 16 residues. The CDR3 reads CASSLTGSVTTGELFF. The CDR3 nucleotides are TGCGCCAGCAGCTTGACAGGGTCCGTCACCACCGGGGAGCTGTTTTTT.

The chain has TRBV4-1 and TRBJ2-1; 9 nucleotides align to TRBD1. The CDR3 runs 18 residues. V lost 3 bases to trimming and J lost 6 bases; unmatched junction nucleotides: 15. The germline gives CDR1 MGHRA, CDR2 YSYEKL. CDR3 loop: CASSQDSIRQGVFNEQFF. The CDR3, as DNA: TGCGCCAGCAGCCAGGACTCCATAAGACAGGGGGTCTTCAATGAGCAGTTCTTC.

The chain combines TRBV15 with TRBJ2-1, with D perhaps TRBD2 (6 bases). The germline V gene has CDR1 LNHNV and CDR2 YYDKDF (reference sequence). V lost 3 bases and J 0 bases, leaving 12 bases between the germline ends. This CDR3 contains 16 residues. The CDR3 DNA is TGTGCCACCAGCAGTCCAGGGAGGATCTCCTACAATGAGCAGTTCTTC. As protein: CATSSPGRISYNEQFF. Full variable domain (rest looked up from reference TRBV15 and TRBJ2-1): DAMVIQNPRYQVTQFGKPVTLSCSQTLNHNVMYWYQQKSSQAPKLLFHYYDKDFNNEADTPDNFQSRRPNTSFCFLDIRSPGLGDTAMYLCATSSPGRISYNEQFFGPGTRLTVL.

V gene TRBV27 combines with J gene TRBJ2-2; D perhaps matches TRBD2 (5 bases). The V end lost 3 bases, the J end lost 8 bases, and 7 bases lay between the germline ends. CDR1 and CDR2 (germline): MNHEY, SMNVEV (reference sequence). The CDR3 spans 12 residues. The CDR3, as DNA: TGTGCCAGCAGTTTTCTAGCAGGGGAGCTGTTTTTT. It specifies CASSFLAGELFF.

The chain combines TRBV27 with TRBJ1-5; D is ambiguous. The CDR3 is 12 amino acids. From germline, CDR1 is MNHEY and CDR2 SMNVEV (reference sequence). The V and J ends lost 5 bases and 11 bases respectively, with 13 bases between them. The CDR3 loop is CASSSHTGTQHF. Here the CDR3 DNA reads TGTGCCAGCAGTAGCCATACCGGGACCCAGCATTTT.

Only a few counts were recorded for this clone. The chain joins TRBV27 to TRBJ1-2; TRBD1 matches 7 bases. The J segment lost 3 bases and the V segment lost 6 bases, leaving 7 bases of the junction unmatched. The germline V gene encodes CDR1 MNHEY and CDR2 SMNVEV (reference sequence). The CDR3 is 14 residues long. The DNA of the CDR3 is TGTGCCAGCAGACCCACAGGGGTTGACTATGGCTACACCTTC. Protein: CASRPTGVDYGYTF.

The chain recombines TRBV19 with TRBJ2-2; 8 bases fit TRBD1. The germline CDR1 and CDR2 sequences are LNHDA and SQIVND (reference sequence). The CDR3 consists of 16 residues. V lost 0 bases and J lost 7; bases outside the gene matches: 7. The CDR3 here is CASSIDSLTGDGELFF. CDR3 nucleotide sequence: TGTGCCAGTAGTATAGACTCCTTGACAGGGGACGGGGAGCTGTTTTTT.